The subject of this entry is one T cell receptor (beta chain). The antigen it recognizes is unknown. Base-call qualities are not available, and no considerably larger clone is one nucleotide away. The sample belongs to a study of OX40 agonist ivuxolimab in advanced cancers. Study-level background: Ivuxolimab was an agonistic, fully human IgG2 monoclonal antibody directed against OX40 (CD134), a costimulatory receptor. Three dose-escalation patients achieved partial responses, one with hepatocellular carcinoma and two with cutaneous melanoma. Prior anti-PD-1, anti-PD-L1 or anti-CTLA-4 therapy was permitted, and approximately 41% of dose-escalation patients had received checkpoint inhibitors. The purpose of peripheral TCRbeta sequencing was to test whether ivuxolimab changed TCR sequence diversity and led to clonal T-cell expansion. Of the roughly 50 dose-escalation patients, hepatocellular carcinoma was present in approximately 20, melanoma in approximately 15, renal cell carcinoma in 9 and head and neck cancer in 9. The monotherapy dose-escalation portion (N of about 49 patients) of the phase I ivuxolimab trial is reported in the paper. Intravenous ivuxolimab was administered to patients every 2 weeks at six dose levels: 0.01, 0.1, 0.3, 1.5, 3 and 10 mg/kg. In the dose-escalation cohort, over 65% of patients were male, and the mean age was approximately 60 years, with a range of 23 to 79.

Broad study findings and their caveats: After ivuxolimab, expanded clones were on average more numerous among CD8+ T cells than among CD4+ T cells. At doses of 0.1 to 3.0 mg/kg, clonal expansion of both CD4+ and CD8+ T cells in blood was seen between baseline and week 6. Partial responders in the 0.1-3.0 mg/kg groups had among the lowest normalized peripheral clonal expansion, especially among CD8+ T cells. Low levels of normalized T-cell clonal expansion were also seen in some patients who did not respond. The antigen specificity of the peripheral T cells that underwent clonal expansion was not determined.

Genomic DNA was isolated from the sorted cells so that the TCRbeta CDR3 region could be sequenced. The immunoSEQ Assay was used for sequencing of TCRbeta CDR3 regions. TCRdb took over this immuneACCESS table, retaining in-frame rearrangements with V and J assigned. Such tables are incomplete; in checked studies, under half of the missing clones stem from an unresolved V gene, and the remainder is unexplained. The sample table shows under 95,000 clones, and around 90% are seen once. The ten largest clones capture 1.3% to 1.5% of the sample. Patients with a history of autoimmune disease or receiving systemic immunosuppression were excluded from the trial. Peripheral blood for TCR sequencing was collected from all dose cohorts at baseline, on cycle 4 day 1, and on cycle 7 day 1. The samples were taken from a phase I, first-in-human, multicenter, open-label dose-escalation trial of ivuxolimab. Adults with locally advanced or metastatic head and neck squamous cell, hepatocellular, melanoma or renal cell carcinoma were enrolled in the trial. Before TCR sequencing, CD4+ T cells and CD8+ T cells were sorted from peripheral blood as separate populations.

The V end gives up 6 bases and the J end 4 bases, leaving 9 bases in the junction not matched to a gene. The CDR3, cysteine through phenylalanine, is 15 amino acids long. Only the CDR3 region is kept as DNA, spanning 45 bases read in frame from base 1. CDR1 and CDR2 were assigned from the germline V gene as KGHSH and LQKENI. The clonotype was recovered from an adult with an advanced solid tumor such as melanoma, head and neck, liver or kidney cancer. This specimen was CD4+ or CD8+ T cells sorted from blood, taken in a trial of the OX40 agonist ivuxolimab. The rearranged chain carries TRBV18 and TRBJ1-2; TRBD1 fits 9 bases in the junction. The nucleotide sequence reads as follows: TGTGCCAGCTCGGAGAGACAGGGGGAAAGCTATGGCTACACCTTC. This translates into CASSERQGESYGYTF.